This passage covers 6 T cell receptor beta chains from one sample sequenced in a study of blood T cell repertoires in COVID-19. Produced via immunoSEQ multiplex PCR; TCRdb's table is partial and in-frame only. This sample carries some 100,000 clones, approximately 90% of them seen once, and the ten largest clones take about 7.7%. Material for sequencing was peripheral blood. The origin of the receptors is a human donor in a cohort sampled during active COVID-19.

This CDR3 is CASSQVGGAPNEQFF. The CDR3 nucleotides read TGTGCCAGCAGCCAAGTCGGGGGGGCTCCCAATGAGCAGTTCTTC. The J gene is TRBJ2-1, the V gene TRBV3-1 (or the pseudogene TRBV3-2), with TRBD2 matching 8 bases. CDR1 and CDR2 from the germline V gene are LGHDT and YNNKEL (reference sequence). There are 15 residues in the CDR3. V shed 1 base, J shed 6 bases, and the junction held 5 bases outside the gene matches.

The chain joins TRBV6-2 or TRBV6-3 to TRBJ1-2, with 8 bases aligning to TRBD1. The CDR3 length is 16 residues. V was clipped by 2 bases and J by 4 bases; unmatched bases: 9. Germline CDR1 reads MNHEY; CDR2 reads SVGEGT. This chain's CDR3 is CASSYPGQAGAYGYTF. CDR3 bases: TGTGCCAGCAGTTACCCGGGACAGGCCGGGGCCTATGGCTACACCTTC.

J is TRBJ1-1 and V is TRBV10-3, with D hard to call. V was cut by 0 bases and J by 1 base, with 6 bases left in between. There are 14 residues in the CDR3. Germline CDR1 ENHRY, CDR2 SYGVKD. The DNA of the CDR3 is TGTGCCATCAGTGAGTCGTTGGCGAACACTGAAGCTTTCTTT. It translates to CAISESLANTEAFF.

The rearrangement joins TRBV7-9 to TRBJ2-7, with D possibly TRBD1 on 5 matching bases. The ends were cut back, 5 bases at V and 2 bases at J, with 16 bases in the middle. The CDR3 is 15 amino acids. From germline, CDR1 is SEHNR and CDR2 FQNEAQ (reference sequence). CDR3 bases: TGTGCCAGCAGCCCAAGACAAGGACAAGCCTACGAGCAGTACTTC. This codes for CASSPRQGQAYEQYF.

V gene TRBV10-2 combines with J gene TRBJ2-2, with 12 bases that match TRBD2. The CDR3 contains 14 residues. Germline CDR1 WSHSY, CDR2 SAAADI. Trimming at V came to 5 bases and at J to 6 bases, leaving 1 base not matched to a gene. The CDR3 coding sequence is TGCGCCAGCAGTCTAGCGGGGGGGGCCGGGGAGCTGTTTTTT. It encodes CASSLAGGAGELFF.

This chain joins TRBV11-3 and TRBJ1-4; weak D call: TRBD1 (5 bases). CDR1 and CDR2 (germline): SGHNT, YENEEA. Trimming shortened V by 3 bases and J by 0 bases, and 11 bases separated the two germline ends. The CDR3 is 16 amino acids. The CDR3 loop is CASSFDSAATNEKLFF. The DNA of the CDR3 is TGTGCCAGCAGCTTCGACAGCGCGGCAACTAATGAAAAACTGTTTTTT.